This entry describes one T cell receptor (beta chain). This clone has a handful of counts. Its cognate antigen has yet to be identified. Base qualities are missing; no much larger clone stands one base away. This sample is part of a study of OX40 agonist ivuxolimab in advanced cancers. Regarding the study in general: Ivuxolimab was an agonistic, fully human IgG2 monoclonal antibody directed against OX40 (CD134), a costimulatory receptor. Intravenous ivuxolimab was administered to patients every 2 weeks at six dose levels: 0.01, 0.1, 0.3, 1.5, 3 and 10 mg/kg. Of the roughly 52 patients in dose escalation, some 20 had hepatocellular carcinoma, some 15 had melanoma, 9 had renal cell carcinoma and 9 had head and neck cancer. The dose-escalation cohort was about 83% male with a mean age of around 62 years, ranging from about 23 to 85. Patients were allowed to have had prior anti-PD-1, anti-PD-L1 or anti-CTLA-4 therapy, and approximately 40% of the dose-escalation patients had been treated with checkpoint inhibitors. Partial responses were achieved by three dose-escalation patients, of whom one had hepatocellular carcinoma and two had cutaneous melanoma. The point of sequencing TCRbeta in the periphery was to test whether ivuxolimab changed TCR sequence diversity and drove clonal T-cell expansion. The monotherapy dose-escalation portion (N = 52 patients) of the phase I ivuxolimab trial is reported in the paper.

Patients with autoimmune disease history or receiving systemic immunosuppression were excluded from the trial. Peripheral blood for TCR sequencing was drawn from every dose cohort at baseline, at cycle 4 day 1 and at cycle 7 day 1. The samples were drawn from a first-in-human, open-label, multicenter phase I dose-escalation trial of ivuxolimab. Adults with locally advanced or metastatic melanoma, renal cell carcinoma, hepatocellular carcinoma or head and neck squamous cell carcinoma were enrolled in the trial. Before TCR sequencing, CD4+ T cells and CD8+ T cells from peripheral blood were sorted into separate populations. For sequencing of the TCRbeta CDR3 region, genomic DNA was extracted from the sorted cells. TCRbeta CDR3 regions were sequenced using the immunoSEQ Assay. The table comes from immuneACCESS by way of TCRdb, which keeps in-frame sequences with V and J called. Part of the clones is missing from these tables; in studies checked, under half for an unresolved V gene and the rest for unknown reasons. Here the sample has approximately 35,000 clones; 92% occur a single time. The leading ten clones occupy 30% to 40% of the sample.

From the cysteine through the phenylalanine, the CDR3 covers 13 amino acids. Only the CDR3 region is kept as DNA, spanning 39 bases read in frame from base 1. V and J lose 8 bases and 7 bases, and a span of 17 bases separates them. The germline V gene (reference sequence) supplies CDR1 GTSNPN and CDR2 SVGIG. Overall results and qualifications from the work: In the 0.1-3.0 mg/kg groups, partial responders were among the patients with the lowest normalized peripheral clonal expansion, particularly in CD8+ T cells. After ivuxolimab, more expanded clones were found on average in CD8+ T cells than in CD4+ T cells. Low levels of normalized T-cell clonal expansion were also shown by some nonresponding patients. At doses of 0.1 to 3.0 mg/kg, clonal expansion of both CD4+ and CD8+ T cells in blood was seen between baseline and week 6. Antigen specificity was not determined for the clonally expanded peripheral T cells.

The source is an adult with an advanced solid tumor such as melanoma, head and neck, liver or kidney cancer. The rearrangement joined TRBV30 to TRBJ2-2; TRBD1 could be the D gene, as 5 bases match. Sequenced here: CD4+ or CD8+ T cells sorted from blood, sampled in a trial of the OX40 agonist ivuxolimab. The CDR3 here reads CAIFPGPGGELFF. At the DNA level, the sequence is TGTGCCATATTCCCAGGGCCGGGCGGGGAGCTGTTTTTT.